This T cell receptor beta chain comes out of a study of response to subunit inactivated influenza vaccine. V was pared by 0 bases and J by 8 bases, with 10 bases between. Germline values: CDR1 LGHDT, CDR2 YNNKEL (reference sequence). The length of the CDR3 is 13 residues. This clonotype has a handful of counts. Its antigen is not identified. A single record per CDR3 protein comes from TCRdb applying MiXCR to the RT-PCR reads. The profile shows a few hundred thousand distinct CDR3 sequences, roughly 22% of them singletons. Study-level results: Authors suggested each seasonal influenza vaccination recruits few new T cells.

Source: PBMCs from blood, taken less than 22 months after vaccination. This TCR came from a man aged 45 to 75 who received an inactivated influenza vaccine. The chain links TRBV3-1 to TRBJ1-2, with D possibly being TRBD1 (6 bases). CDR3 nucleotide sequence: TGTGCCAGCAGCCAAGATTGGACAGTAGGCTACACCTTC. Translation: CASSQDWTVGYTF.